Shown below are 11 T cell receptor beta chains from a single sample sequenced in a study of blood T cell repertoires in COVID-19 (dated by TCRdb to the early 2020s). The library was built by means of the immunoSEQ multiplex PCR assay. This immuneACCESS table, as held by TCRdb, lists in-frame sequences with V and J called but not all clones. Of the missing ones, under half trace to an unresolved V gene in checked studies; the others have no known cause. The sample records about 68,000 clones, roughly 91% of which are singletons. Together, the top ten hold about 6.6% of the sample. The sequencing sample was made of peripheral blood. Receptors were obtained from a man aged 45-60 years with active COVID-19.

The V gene is TRBV30, the J gene TRBJ2-1, with 13 nucleotides matching TRBD2. J was trimmed by 8 bases and V by 3 bases; bases with no gene match: 10. This CDR3 contains 16 residues. From germline, CDR1 is GTSNPN and CDR2 SVGIG (reference sequence). The CDR3 DNA is TGTGCCTGGAGGCTGACCGGGACTAGCGGGATCGATGAGCAGTTCTTC. Translation: CAWRLTGTSGIDEQFF. The whole variable domain, filled in from reference TRBV30 and TRBJ2-1, reads SQTIHQWPATLVQPVGSPLSLECTVEGTSNPNLYWYRQAAGRGLQLLFYSVGIGQISSEVPQNLSASRPQDRQFILSSKKLLLSDSGFYLCAWRLTGTSGIDEQFFGPGTRLTVL.

The chain uses TRBV2 and TRBJ2-3; TRBD2 matches at 16 bases. V lost 1 base, J lost 8 bases, and 12 bases stayed unmatched. This CDR3 is built from 19 residues. Germline assignment: CDR1 SNHLY and CDR2 FYNNEI. The DNA of the CDR3 is TGTGCCAGCAGTGAAGTCGGGACTAGCGGGGGGGCGTGGAAAGGTACGCAGTATTTT. The encoded protein is CASSEVGTSGGAWKGTQYF.

This rearrangement joins TRBV7-6 to TRBJ1-5; 7 nucleotides align to TRBD1. This CDR3 is built from 15 residues. Unmatched junction bases numbered 6, after V lost 4 bases and J lost 3 bases. The germline V gene encodes CDR1 SGHVS and CDR2 FNYEAQ. CDR3 amino acids: CASSSRQGINQPQHF. The CDR3 DNA is TGTGCCAGCAGCTCCCGACAGGGAATCAATCAGCCCCAGCATTTT.

The chain couples TRBV7-3 to TRBJ2-7; 8 bases are a match to TRBD1. CDR3 length equals 13 residues. The germline gives CDR1 SGHTA, CDR2 FQGTGA. The V segment lost 4 bases and the J segment 5 bases; nucleotides outside the gene matches: 4. The CDR3: CASSSDRGHEQYF. Written as DNA, the CDR3 is TGTGCCAGCAGCTCCGACAGGGGTCACGAGCAGTACTTC.

The rearrangement uses TRBV7-2 and TRBJ1-4, with TRBD1 matching over 9 bases. V lost 1 base, J lost 3 bases, and 3 bases stayed unmatched. CDR3 length: 16 amino acids. Germline CDR1 is SGHTA and CDR2 is FQGNSA. The CDR3 DNA sequence: TGTGCCAGCAGCTTAGGGACAGGGGTATCTAATGAAAAACTGTTTTTT. Protein sequence: CASSLGTGVSNEKLFF.

The rearrangement joins TRBV29-1 to TRBJ2-5; 9 bases fit TRBD1. There are 14 residues in the CDR3. With V trimmed by 5 bases and J by 4 bases, 8 bases remained unmatched. Germline CDR1 reads SQVTM; CDR2 reads ANQGSEA. CDR3 sequence: CSVQRDRGVETQYF. The DNA for the CDR3 is TGCAGCGTTCAACGCGACAGGGGGGTAGAGACCCAGTACTTC.

J is TRBJ1-2 and V is TRBV5-1; no clear D. The CDR3 length is 14 residues. The germline V gene encodes CDR1 SGHRS and CDR2 YFSETQ. Trimming shortened V by 4 bases and J by 8 bases, and 18 bases separated the two germline ends. The CDR3 here is CASSPTTPPPGYTF. CDR3 nucleotide sequence: TGCGCCAGCAGCCCGACGACTCCCCCGCCGGGCTACACCTTC.

This chain uses TRBV5-1 with TRBJ2-5; 11 nucleotides agree with TRBD2. The CDR3 sequence is 15 residues long. Germline CDR1 reads SGHRS; CDR2 reads YFSETQ. J gave up 5 bases and V 4 bases, and 7 bases lay outside the gene matches. In nucleotides, the CDR3 is TGCGCCAGCAGCCCGGTAGCGGGGGGGCCGGAGACCCAGTACTTC. Encoded protein: CASSPVAGGPETQYF.

The chain combines TRBV11-3 with TRBJ2-3; 7 nucleotides line up with TRBD2. The CDR3 runs to 13 residues. Looked up from germline, CDR1 is SGHNT and CDR2 is YENEEA. With 5 bases clipped from V and 3 bases from J, the junction kept 2 bases outside the gene matches. The CDR3, as DNA: TGTGCCAGCAGCCCCGGGGGGACAGATACGCAGTATTTT. Amino acid sequence: CASSPGGTDTQYF.

The count of this clone is one. V usage is TRBV29-1 and J usage is TRBJ1-1; possible D gene TRBD1, 6 bases. V shed 7 bases and J shed 1 base, with 13 bases lying between them. The CDR3 consists of 13 residues. Germline lookup yields CDR1 SQVTM and CDR2 ANQGSEA. Written as DNA, the CDR3 is TGCAGCGCTGCCCCACAGGGGAACACTGAAGCTTTCTTT. Protein product: CSAAPQGNTEAFF.

This chain connects TRBV19 to TRBJ2-6; D unresolved. V was shortened by 7 bases and J by 2 bases, with 12 bases between the two germline ends. The V gene's germline CDR1 is LNHDA and CDR2 SQIVND (reference sequence). The CDR3 sequence is 15 residues long. The CDR3 coding sequence is TGTGCCAGTACGTCAAATCGGGCTGGGGCCAACGTCCTGACTTTC. The encoded protein is CASTSNRAGANVLTF. The variable domain in full, completed from reference TRBV19 and TRBJ2-6, reads DGGITQSPKYLFRKEGQNVTLSCEQNLNHDAMYWYRQDPGQGLRLIYYSQIVNDFQKGDIAEGYSVSREKKESFPLTVTSAQKNPTAFYLCASTSNRAGANVLTFGAGSRLTVL.